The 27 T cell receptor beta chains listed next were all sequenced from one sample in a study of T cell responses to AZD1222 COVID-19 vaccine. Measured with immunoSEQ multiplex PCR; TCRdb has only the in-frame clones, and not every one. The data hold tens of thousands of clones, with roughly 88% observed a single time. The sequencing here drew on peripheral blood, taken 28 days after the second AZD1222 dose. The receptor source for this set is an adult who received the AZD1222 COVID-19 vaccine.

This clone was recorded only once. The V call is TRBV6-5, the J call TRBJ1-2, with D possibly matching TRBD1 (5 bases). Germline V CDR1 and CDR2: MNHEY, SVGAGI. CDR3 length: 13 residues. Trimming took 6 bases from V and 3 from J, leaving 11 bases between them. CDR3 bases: TGTGCCAGCAGACAGGATCCCGACTATGGCTACACCTTC. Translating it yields CASRQDPDYGYTF.

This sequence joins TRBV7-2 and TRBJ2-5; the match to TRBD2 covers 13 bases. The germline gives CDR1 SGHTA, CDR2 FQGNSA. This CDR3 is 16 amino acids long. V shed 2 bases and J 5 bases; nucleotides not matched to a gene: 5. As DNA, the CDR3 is TGTGCCAGCAGCTTAACTAGCGGGGGGGCCTATGAGACCCAGTACTTC. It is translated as CASSLTSGGAYETQYF.

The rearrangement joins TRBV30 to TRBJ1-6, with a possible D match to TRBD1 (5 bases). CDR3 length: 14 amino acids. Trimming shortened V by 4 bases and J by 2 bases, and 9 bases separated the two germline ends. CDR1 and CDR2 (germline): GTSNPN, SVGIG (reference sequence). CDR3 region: CAWNRRAYNSPLHF. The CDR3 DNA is TGTGCCTGGAATCGCAGGGCCTATAATTCACCCCTCCACTTT.

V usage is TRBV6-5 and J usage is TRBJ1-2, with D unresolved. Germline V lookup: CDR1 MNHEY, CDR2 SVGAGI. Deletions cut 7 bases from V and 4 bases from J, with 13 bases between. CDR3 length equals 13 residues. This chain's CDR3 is CASTLGISYGYTF. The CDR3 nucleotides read TGTGCCAGCACTTTAGGGATATCCTATGGCTACACCTTC.

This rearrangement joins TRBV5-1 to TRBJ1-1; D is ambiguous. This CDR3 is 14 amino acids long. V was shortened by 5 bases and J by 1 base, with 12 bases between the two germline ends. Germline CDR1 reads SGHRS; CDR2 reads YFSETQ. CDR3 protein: CASSTQTGNTEAFF. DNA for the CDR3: TGCGCCAGCAGTACCCAAACGGGGAACACTGAAGCTTTCTTT.

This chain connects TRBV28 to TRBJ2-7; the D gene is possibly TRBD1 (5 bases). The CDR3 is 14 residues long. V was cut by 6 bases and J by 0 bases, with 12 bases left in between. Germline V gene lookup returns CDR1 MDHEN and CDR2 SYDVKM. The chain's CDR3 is CASRDRQSSYEQYF. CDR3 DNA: TGTGCCAGCAGGGATAGACAGAGCTCCTACGAGCAGTACTTC.

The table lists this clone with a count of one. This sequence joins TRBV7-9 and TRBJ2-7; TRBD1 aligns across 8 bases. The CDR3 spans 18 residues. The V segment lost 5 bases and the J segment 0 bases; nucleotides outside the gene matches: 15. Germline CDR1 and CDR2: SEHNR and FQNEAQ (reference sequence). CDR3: CASSGADTTGTGSYEQYF. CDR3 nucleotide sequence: TGTGCCAGCAGCGGGGCGGATACGACAGGGACAGGCTCCTACGAGCAGTACTTC.

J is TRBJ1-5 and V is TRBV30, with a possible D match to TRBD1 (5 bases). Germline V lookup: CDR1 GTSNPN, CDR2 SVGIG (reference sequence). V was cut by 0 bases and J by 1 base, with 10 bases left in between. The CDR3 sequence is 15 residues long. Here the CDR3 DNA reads TGTGCCTGGAGTGTAAGGGGCCTGAGCAATCAGCCCCAGCATTTT. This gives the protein CAWSVRGLSNQPQHF.

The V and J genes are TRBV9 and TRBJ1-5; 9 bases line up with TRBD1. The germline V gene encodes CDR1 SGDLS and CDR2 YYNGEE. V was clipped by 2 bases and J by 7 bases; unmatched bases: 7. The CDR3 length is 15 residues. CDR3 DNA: TGTGCCAGCAGCGTGGGACAGGGATATGAACAGCCCCAGCATTTT. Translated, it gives CASSVGQGYEQPQHF.

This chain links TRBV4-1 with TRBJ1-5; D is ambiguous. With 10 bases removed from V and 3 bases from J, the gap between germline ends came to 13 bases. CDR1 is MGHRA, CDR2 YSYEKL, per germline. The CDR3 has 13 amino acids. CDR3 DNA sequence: TGCGCCACCAGTACGGGCCCCAATCAGCCCCAGCATTTT. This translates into CATSTGPNQPQHF.

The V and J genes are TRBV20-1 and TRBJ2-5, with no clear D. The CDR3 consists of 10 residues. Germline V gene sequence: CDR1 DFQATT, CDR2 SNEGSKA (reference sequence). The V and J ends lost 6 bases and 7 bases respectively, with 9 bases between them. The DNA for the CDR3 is TGCAGTGCCGAGGCTGGGACCCAGTACTTC. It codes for CSAEAGTQYF.

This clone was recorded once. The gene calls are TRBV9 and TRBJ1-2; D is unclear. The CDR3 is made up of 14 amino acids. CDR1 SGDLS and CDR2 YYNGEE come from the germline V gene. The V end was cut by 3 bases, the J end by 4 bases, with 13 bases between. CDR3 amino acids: CASSETAKAYGYTF. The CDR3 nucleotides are TGTGCCAGCAGCGAAACCGCGAAGGCCTATGGCTACACCTTC.

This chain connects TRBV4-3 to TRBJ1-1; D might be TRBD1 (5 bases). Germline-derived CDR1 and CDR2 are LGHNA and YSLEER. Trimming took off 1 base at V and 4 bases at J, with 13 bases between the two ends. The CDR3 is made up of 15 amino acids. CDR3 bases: TGCGCCAGCAGCCAAGTGTCGGGGCAGGGCACTGAAGCTTTCTTT. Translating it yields CASSQVSGQGTEAFF.

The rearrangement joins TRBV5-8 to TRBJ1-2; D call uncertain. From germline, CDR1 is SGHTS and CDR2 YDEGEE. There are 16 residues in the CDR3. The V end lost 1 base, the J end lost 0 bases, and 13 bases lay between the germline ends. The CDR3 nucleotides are TGTGCCAGCAGCTTGTACGAGTCCCTACCTAACTATGGCTACACCTTC. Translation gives CASSLYESLPNYGYTF.

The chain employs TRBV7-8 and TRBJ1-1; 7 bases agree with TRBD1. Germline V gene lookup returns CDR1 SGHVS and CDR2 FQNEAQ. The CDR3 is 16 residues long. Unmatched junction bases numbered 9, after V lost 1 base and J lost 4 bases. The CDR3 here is CASSLVLVAGGTEAFF. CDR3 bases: TGTGCCAGCAGCTTAGTTTTGGTGGCAGGGGGCACTGAAGCTTTCTTT.

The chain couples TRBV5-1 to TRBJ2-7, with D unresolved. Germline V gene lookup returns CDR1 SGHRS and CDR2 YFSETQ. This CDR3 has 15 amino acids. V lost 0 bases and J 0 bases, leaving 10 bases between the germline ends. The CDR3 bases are TGCGCCAGCAGCTTGGACGGAACCAGCTCCTACGAGCAGTACTTC. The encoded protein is CASSLDGTSSYEQYF.

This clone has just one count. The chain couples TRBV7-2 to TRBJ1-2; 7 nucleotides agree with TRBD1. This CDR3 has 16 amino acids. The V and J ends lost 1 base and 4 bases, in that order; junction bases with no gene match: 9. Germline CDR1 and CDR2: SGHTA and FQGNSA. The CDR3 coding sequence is TGTGCCAGCAGCTTAGTGGCAGGGGGAAAGATCTATGGCTACACCTTC. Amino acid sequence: CASSLVAGGKIYGYTF.

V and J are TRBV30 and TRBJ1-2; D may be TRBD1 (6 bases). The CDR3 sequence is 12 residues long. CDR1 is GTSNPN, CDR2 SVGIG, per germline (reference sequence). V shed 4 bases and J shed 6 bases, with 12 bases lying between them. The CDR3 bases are TGTGCCTGGACTTCTGGGGGCCATGGCTACACCTTC. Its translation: CAWTSGGHGYTF.

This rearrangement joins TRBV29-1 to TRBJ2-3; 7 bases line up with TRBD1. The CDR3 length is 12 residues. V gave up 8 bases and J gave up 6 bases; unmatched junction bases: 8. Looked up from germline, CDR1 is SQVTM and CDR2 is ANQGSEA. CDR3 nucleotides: TGCAGCTTAGTCACAGGGGTGGATACGCAGTATTTT. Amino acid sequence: CSLVTGVDTQYF.

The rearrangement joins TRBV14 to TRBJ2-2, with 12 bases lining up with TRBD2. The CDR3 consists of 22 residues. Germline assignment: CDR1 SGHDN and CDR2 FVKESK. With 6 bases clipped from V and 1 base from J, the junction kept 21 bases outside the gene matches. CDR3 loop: CASSRPTLAGGPGLLNTGELFF. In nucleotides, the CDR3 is TGTGCCAGCAGTCGGCCTACGCTAGCGGGGGGGCCTGGTCTCTTGAACACCGGGGAGCTGTTTTTT.

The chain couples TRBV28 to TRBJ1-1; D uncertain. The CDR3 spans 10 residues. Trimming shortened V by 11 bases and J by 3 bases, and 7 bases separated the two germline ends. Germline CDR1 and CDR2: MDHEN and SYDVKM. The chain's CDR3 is CAARDTEAFF. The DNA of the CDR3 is TGTGCCGCTCGGGACACTGAAGCTTTCTTT.

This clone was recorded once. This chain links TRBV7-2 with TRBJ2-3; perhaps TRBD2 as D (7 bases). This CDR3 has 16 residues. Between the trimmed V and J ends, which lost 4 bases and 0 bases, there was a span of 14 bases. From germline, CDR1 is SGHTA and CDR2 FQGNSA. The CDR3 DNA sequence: TGTGCCAGCAGCTCAAGGGGGGGTCATAGCACAGATACGCAGTATTTT. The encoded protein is CASSSRGGHSTDTQYF.

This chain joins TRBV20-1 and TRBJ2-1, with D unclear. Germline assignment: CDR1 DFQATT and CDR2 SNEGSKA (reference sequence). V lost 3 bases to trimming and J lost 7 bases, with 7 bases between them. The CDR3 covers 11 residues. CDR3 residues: CSASYRNEQFF. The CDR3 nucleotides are TGCAGTGCTAGTTATAGAAATGAGCAGTTCTTC.

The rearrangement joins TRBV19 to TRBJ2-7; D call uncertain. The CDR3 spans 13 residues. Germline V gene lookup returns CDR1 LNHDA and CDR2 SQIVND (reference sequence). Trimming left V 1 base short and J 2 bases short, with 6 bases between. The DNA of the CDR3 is TGTGCCAGTAGTATAGGTTGGGCCTACGAGCAGTACTTC. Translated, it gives CASSIGWAYEQYF.

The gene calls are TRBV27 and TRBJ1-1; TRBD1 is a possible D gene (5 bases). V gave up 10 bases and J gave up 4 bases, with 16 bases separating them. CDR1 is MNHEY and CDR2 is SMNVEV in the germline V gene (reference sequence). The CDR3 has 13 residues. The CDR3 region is CATAEITGTEAFF. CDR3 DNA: TGTGCCACCGCAGAGATAACAGGCACTGAAGCTTTCTTT.

The CDR3 bases are TGTGCCAGCAGCGTATTTGACAGGGGAGGTCGCGAGCAGTACTTC. Protein sequence: CASSVFDRGGREQYF. The chain couples TRBV9 to TRBJ2-7, with 8 bases aligning to TRBD1. Germline V gene sequence: CDR1 SGDLS, CDR2 YYNGEE. The trim removed 1 base at V and 6 bases at J, leaving 9 bases unmatched. The CDR3 has 15 residues.

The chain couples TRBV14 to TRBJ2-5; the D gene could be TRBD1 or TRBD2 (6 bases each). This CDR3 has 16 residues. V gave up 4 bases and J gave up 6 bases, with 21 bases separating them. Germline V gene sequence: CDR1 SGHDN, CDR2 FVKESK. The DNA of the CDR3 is TGTGCCAGCAGCCCCCCTCGAGAAGGGGGGAGGCAGACCCAGTACTTC. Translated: CASSPPREGGRQTQYF. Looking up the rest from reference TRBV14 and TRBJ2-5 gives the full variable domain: EAGVTQFPSHSVIEKGQTVTLRCDPISGHDNLYWYRRVMGKEIKFLLHFVKESKQDESGMPNNRFLAERTGGTYSTLKVQPAELEDSGVYFCASSPPREGGRQTQYFGPGTRLLVL.